Below are 20 T cell receptor beta chains sequenced from a single sample in a study of blood T cell repertoires in COVID-19. Sequencing was performed with immunoSEQ multiplex PCR; in TCRdb, only in-frame clones are kept and a portion is missing. The sample holds some 320,000 clones, roughly 86% seen once. Sequences were obtained from peripheral blood. The receptors were gathered from a woman in her forties or fifties who had recovered from COVID-19.

This chain joins TRBV30 and TRBJ1-3; no definite D call. CDR3 length: 11 residues. Looked up from germline, CDR1 is GTSNPN and CDR2 is SVGIG (reference sequence). The germline V and J ends were trimmed by 2 bases and 3 bases, with 2 bases remaining between them. The CDR3 reads CAWSLGNTIYF. CDR3 nucleotides: TGTGCCTGGAGTCTTGGAAACACCATATATTTT.

This rearrangement joins TRBV9 to TRBJ2-2; maybe TRBD2 (5 bases). The V gene lost 0 bases and the J gene lost 5 bases, with 14 bases spanning the gap. The germline CDR1 and CDR2 sequences are SGDLS and YYNGEE. This CDR3 is 16 amino acids long. The CDR3 DNA is TGTGCCAGCAGCGTAGGAGCGGCGGGTCGAACCGGGGAGCTGTTTTTT. This translates into CASSVGAAGRTGELFF.

The V call is TRBV14, the J call TRBJ2-2; 12 positions agree with TRBD1. This CDR3 has 18 amino acids. The germline V gene has CDR1 SGHDN and CDR2 FVKESK. V gave up 8 bases and J gave up 1 base; unmatched junction bases: 11. For the CDR3, the DNA is TGTGCCAGCGCGCGCGGGACAGGGGGCTTCGGGAACACCGGGGAGCTGTTTTTT. Its translation is CASARGTGGFGNTGELFF.

This clone has only one observation. The chain combines TRBV5-4 with TRBJ2-1; 9 bases are a match to TRBD2. V gave up 0 bases and J gave up 7 bases; unmatched junction bases: 11. This CDR3 contains 17 residues. Per germline, CDR1 SGHNT and CDR2 YYREEE (reference sequence). In DNA, the CDR3 is TGTGCCAGCAGCTTGGGGATAGCGGGGGCGGGGTTAAATGAGCAGTTCTTC. Its protein product is CASSLGIAGAGLNEQFF.

The chain couples TRBV5-4 to TRBJ2-1; D perhaps matches TRBD1 (5 bases). This CDR3 has 13 amino acids. Trimming took 4 bases from V and 4 from J, leaving 9 bases between them. Germline V lookup: CDR1 SGHNT, CDR2 YYREEE (reference sequence). The CDR3 region has the DNA TGTGCCAGCAGCGTACAGGATTACAATGAGCAGTTCTTC. Translated, it gives CASSVQDYNEQFF.

This sequence joins TRBV5-6 and TRBJ2-7; 14 bases agree with TRBD2. There are 17 residues in the CDR3. With V trimmed by 2 bases and J by 7 bases, 11 bases remained unmatched. The germline V gene has CDR1 SGHDT and CDR2 YYEEEE. The CDR3 nucleotides read TGTGCCAGCAGCTTCGCCCTGACTAGCGGGAGGGCTGAGGAGCAGTACTTC. Translated, it gives CASSFALTSGRAEEQYF.

This chain joins TRBV2 and TRBJ2-7, with 8 positions matching TRBD1. In germline, CDR1 is SNHLY, CDR2 FYNNEI. CDR3 length equals 15 residues. Trimming removed 2 bases from V and 6 bases from J; junction bases left unmatched: 9. CDR3 coding DNA: TGTGCCAGCAGTGAATTAGGGTTAACAGGGGGCGAGCAGTACTTC. Translating gives CASSELGLTGGEQYF.

This chain links TRBV6-6 with TRBJ2-1; 9 nucleotides agree with TRBD2. Per germline, CDR1 MNHNY and CDR2 SVGAGI (reference sequence). V trimming: 6 bases; J trimming: 9 bases; junction bases outside the gene matches: 3. This CDR3 region has 12 residues. CDR3 DNA sequence: TGTGCCAGCAGGACTAGCGGCGGTGAGCAGTTCTTC. Encoded protein: CASRTSGGEQFF.

This chain uses TRBV21-1 with TRBJ2-7; TRBD1 is the table's D call and was not checked against the DNA. TRBV21-1 is a listed pseudogene. This CDR3 has 16 amino acids. The CDR3 sequence is CASSKDPAGGNYEQYF. The CDR3 DNA is TGTGCCAGCAGCAAAGACCCGGCAGGGGGGAACTACGAGCAGTACTTC.

This chain uses TRBV7-9 with TRBJ2-2; 7 nucleotides agree with TRBD2. This CDR3 contains 14 residues. The germline V gene has CDR1 SEHNR and CDR2 FQNEAQ (reference sequence). V shed 4 bases and J 4 bases; nucleotides not matched to a gene: 3. CDR3 coding DNA: TGTGCCAGCAGCTGGGAGGGCACCACCGGGGAGCTGTTTTTT. Its translation is CASSWEGTTGELFF.

This chain uses TRBV30 with TRBJ1-6; TRBD1 aligns across 9 bases. Losses at the gene ends were 6 bases for V and 9 bases for J; bases not matched to a gene: 15. Germline V gene lookup returns CDR1 GTSNPN and CDR2 SVGIG (reference sequence). This CDR3 region has 16 residues. This CDR3 is CACPSGGTGLSSPLHF. The CDR3 DNA reads TGTGCCTGTCCCTCTGGGGGGACAGGGCTATCTTCACCCCTCCACTTT.

The chain recombines TRBV5-4 with TRBJ2-7; D is perhaps TRBD1 (6 bases). Trimming removed 0 bases at V and 1 base at J, with 11 bases between. Germline CDR1 is SGHNT and CDR2 is YYREEE (reference sequence). The CDR3 consists of 15 residues. For the CDR3, the DNA is TGTGCCAGCAGCTTGGAGGACAGCGCATCCTACGAGCAGTACTTC. Translating it yields CASSLEDSASYEQYF.

V gene TRBV9 combines with J gene TRBJ2-1; 7 bases fit TRBD2. With 5 bases clipped from V and 6 bases from J, the junction kept 8 bases outside the gene matches. Germline V gene sequence: CDR1 SGDLS, CDR2 YYNGEE. This CDR3 comprises 14 residues. The CDR3 nucleotides read TGTGCCAGCAGTCCGGTCGGGAGGCCCAATGAGCAGTTCTTC. It is translated as CASSPVGRPNEQFF.

The V and J genes are TRBV6-5 and TRBJ2-1; no firm D call. The CDR3 is made up of 13 amino acids. V was pared by 0 bases and J by 6 bases, with 6 bases between. Looked up from germline, CDR1 is MNHEY and CDR2 is SVGAGI. The CDR3 nucleotides read TGTGCCAGCAGTTACTCAACAGTCAATGAGCAGTTCTTC. Translation: CASSYSTVNEQFF.

The V gene is TRBV7-2, the J gene TRBJ2-7; D is possibly TRBD1 (6 bases). This CDR3 region has 15 residues. Germline assignment: CDR1 SGHTA and CDR2 FQGNSA. Trimming stripped 1 base from V and 7 bases from J, with 17 bases between. This CDR3 is CASSLGGQTWGEQYF. CDR3 nucleotides: TGTGCCAGCAGCTTAGGAGGACAGACCTGGGGAGAGCAGTACTTC.

The V gene is TRBV27, the J gene TRBJ2-6; D is ambiguous. V was clipped by 3 bases and J by 4 bases, with 16 bases between them. Germline values: CDR1 MNHEY, CDR2 SMNVEV (reference sequence). CDR3 size: 17 residues. DNA for the CDR3: TGTGCCAGCAGTTTGTCCTCAGAGGTCAGAGGGGCCAACGTCCTGACTTTC. Its translation is CASSLSSEVRGANVLTF. Based on the CDR3 plus reference TRBV27 and TRBJ2-6, the full variable domain is EAQVTQNPRYLITVTGKKLTVTCSQNMNHEYMSWYRQDPGLGLRQIYYSMNVEVTDKGDVPEGYKVSRKEKRNFPLILESPSPNQTSLYFCASSLSSEVRGANVLTFGAGSRLTVL.

This sequence joins TRBV7-2 and TRBJ1-1; D is ambiguous. V gave up 11 bases and J gave up 3 bases, with 16 bases separating them. Germline CDR1 reads SGHTA; CDR2 reads FQGNSA. This CDR3 is built from 13 residues. The CDR3 coding sequence is TGTGCCTCCATGTACTCGGTTGACACTGAAGCTTTCTTT. Translating gives CASMYSVDTEAFF.

The chain employs TRBV27 and TRBJ2-7; TRBD1 matches 8 bases. Losses at the gene ends were 5 bases for V and 3 bases for J; bases not matched to a gene: 9. The CDR3 runs to 15 residues. Germline assignment: CDR1 MNHEY and CDR2 SMNVEV (reference sequence). DNA for the CDR3: TGTGCCAGCAGTCCCCCCGCAGGGGGCATCTACGAGCAGTACTTC. Its translation: CASSPPAGGIYEQYF.

The chain is built from TRBV7-9 and TRBJ2-7, with D possibly matching TRBD1 (6 bases). CDR1 is SEHNR and CDR2 is FQNEAQ in the germline V gene (reference sequence). V lost 6 bases, J lost 3 bases, and 18 bases lay in between. The CDR3 has 15 residues. CDR3 residues: CASRKGQGSDYEQYF. The CDR3 DNA is TGTGCCAGCAGAAAGGGGCAGGGGTCCGACTACGAGCAGTACTTC.

This clone was found a few times. The chain joins TRBV7-3 to TRBJ2-2; 8 bases align to TRBD1. The V gene end was trimmed by 5 bases and the J gene end by 7 bases; junction bases not matched to a gene: 12. Germline V CDR1 and CDR2: SGHTA, FQGTGA. The CDR3 length is 16 residues. The CDR3 sequence is CASSADRAGVDGELFF. The DNA of the CDR3 is TGTGCCAGCAGCGCGGACAGGGCAGGGGTTGACGGGGAGCTGTTTTTT.